Listed below are T cell receptor beta chains from one sample, sequenced in a study of blood T cell repertoires in COVID-19. Clones were sequenced by immunoSEQ multiplex PCR, and TCRdb holds only the in-frame ones, with some missing. The sample records about 210,000 clones, roughly 91% being singletons. The sequencing sample was made of PBMCs or T cells enriched from blood (not recorded which). The receptors originated from a man younger than 45 in a cohort exposed to, infected with or recovered from COVID-19 (not recorded which). CDR3s include the opening cysteine and the closing phenylalanine or tryptophan. Fields, in order: J gene, D gene, clone size, V gene, CDR3 protein, CDR3 DNA. The D gene is left open where the match is weak. Rows give clone size only sometimes, using once, few, many, or a class for an expanded clone.

j_gene: TRBJ1-2; d_gene: -; abundance: -; v_gene: TRBV3-1/TRBV3-2; CDR3aa: CASSPLASYGYTF; CDR3nt: TGTGCCAGCAGCCCCCTCGCGTCCTATGGCTACACCTTC
j_gene: TRBJ2-5; d_gene: TRBD2; abundance: -; v_gene: TRBV28; CDR3aa: CASSSDSGTSGRETQYF; CDR3nt: TGTGCCAGCAGTTCCGATTCCGGGACTAGCGGAAGGGAGACCCAGTACTTC
j_gene: TRBJ1-5; d_gene: -; abundance: once; v_gene: TRBV12-3/TRBV12-4; CDR3aa: CASSLQENQPQHF; CDR3nt: TGTGCCAGCAGCCTACAGGAGAATCAGCCCCAGCATTTT
j_gene: TRBJ2-7; d_gene: TRBD2; abundance: -; v_gene: TRBV7-9; CDR3aa: CASSGGGTSGYEQYF; CDR3nt: TGTGCCAGCAGCGGCGGTGGGACTAGCGGGTACGAGCAGTACTTC
j_gene: TRBJ2-7; d_gene: TRBD1; abundance: -; v_gene: TRBV28; CDR3aa: CASSSTGTGRYEQYF; CDR3nt: TGTGCCAGCAGTTCCACCGGGACAGGGCGGTACGAGCAGTACTTC
j_gene: TRBJ2-7; d_gene: -; abundance: -; v_gene: TRBV3-1/TRBV3-2; CDR3aa: CASSQTRRSTRYEQYF; CDR3nt: TGTGCCAGCAGCCAAACTCGACGGAGTACTAGGTACGAGCAGTACTTC
j_gene: TRBJ2-5; d_gene: -; abundance: -; v_gene: TRBV7-2; CDR3aa: CASSLVQGRETQYF; CDR3nt: TGTGCCAGCAGCTTAGTCCAGGGCAGAGAGACCCAGTACTTC
j_gene: TRBJ1-2; d_gene: -; abundance: -; v_gene: TRBV19; CDR3aa: CASKPGGSLDGYTF; CDR3nt: TGTGCCAGTAAACCGGGGGGCAGTCTGGATGGCTACACCTTC
j_gene: TRBJ2-7; d_gene: TRBD1; abundance: -; v_gene: TRBV2; CDR3aa: CASGTGSPGEQYF; CDR3nt: TGTGCCAGCGGGACAGGTTCACCAGGTGAGCAGTACTTC
j_gene: TRBJ2-2; d_gene: -; abundance: few; v_gene: TRBV28; CDR3aa: CASRGRANTGELFF; CDR3nt: TGTGCCAGCAGGGGGCGCGCGAACACCGGGGAGCTGTTTTTT
j_gene: TRBJ2-5; d_gene: -; abundance: -; v_gene: TRBV7-8; CDR3aa: CASSPVQETQYF; CDR3nt: TGTGCCAGCAGCCCAGTTCAAGAGACCCAGTACTTC
j_gene: TRBJ2-5; d_gene: -; abundance: -; v_gene: TRBV2; CDR3aa: CASLGVQETQYF; CDR3nt: TGTGCCAGCCTCGGGGTTCAAGAGACCCAGTACTTC
j_gene: TRBJ1-4; d_gene: -; abundance: -; v_gene: TRBV15; CDR3aa: CATSRGGGKSYEKLFF; CDR3nt: TGTGCCACCAGCAGAGGGGGCGGCAAGAGCTATGAAAAACTGTTTTTT
j_gene: TRBJ1-1; d_gene: TRBD1; abundance: -; v_gene: TRBV19; CDR3aa: CASNRGNTEAFF; CDR3nt: TGTGCCAGTAACAGGGGCAACACTGAAGCTTTCTTT
j_gene: TRBJ2-5; d_gene: -; abundance: -; v_gene: TRBV2; CDR3aa: CASSEARGSAEETQYF; CDR3nt: TGTGCCAGCAGTGAAGCCCGGGGTAGCGCCGAAGAGACCCAGTACTTC
j_gene: TRBJ2-5; d_gene: -; abundance: -; v_gene: TRBV28; CDR3aa: CASIQIRGETQYF; CDR3nt: TGTGCCAGCATTCAAATTCGGGGGGAGACCCAGTACTTC
j_gene: TRBJ1-5; d_gene: TRBD1; abundance: -; v_gene: TRBV6-5; CDR3aa: CAVGQLSNQPQHF; CDR3nt: TGTGCCGTGGGACAGCTTAGCAATCAGCCCCAGCATTTT
j_gene: TRBJ2-1; d_gene: -; abundance: -; v_gene: TRBV6-4; CDR3aa: CASSDRGSFEDEQFF; CDR3nt: TGTGCCAGCAGTGATCGGGGGAGTTTCGAAGATGAGCAGTTCTTC
j_gene: TRBJ2-2; d_gene: -; abundance: -; v_gene: TRBV27; CDR3aa: CASSLQAGTGELFF; CDR3nt: TGTGCCAGCAGTTTGCAGGCAGGGACCGGGGAGCTGTTTTTT
j_gene: TRBJ1-2; d_gene: -; abundance: -; v_gene: TRBV6-5; CDR3aa: CASSPVRVVEGYTF; CDR3nt: TGTGCCAGCAGTCCCGTACGCGTGGTAGAGGGCTACACCTTC
j_gene: TRBJ1-2; d_gene: -; abundance: -; v_gene: TRBV19; CDR3aa: CASSHRRDNYGYTF; CDR3nt: TGTGCCAGTAGTCATCGCCGGGATAACTATGGCTACACCTTC
j_gene: TRBJ2-7; d_gene: -; abundance: -; v_gene: TRBV4-3; CDR3aa: CASSQDLARYEQYF; CDR3nt: TGCGCCAGCAGCCAGGACCTAGCGCGGTACGAGCAGTACTTC
j_gene: TRBJ2-1; d_gene: TRBD1; abundance: -; v_gene: TRBV7-2; CDR3aa: CATAQGAATYNEQFF; CDR3nt: TGTGCCACCGCACAGGGGGCGGCAACCTACAATGAGCAGTTCTTC
j_gene: TRBJ2-5; d_gene: TRBD1; abundance: -; v_gene: TRBV9; CDR3aa: CASSSSGTGVETQYF; CDR3nt: TGTGCCAGCAGCTCCTCCGGGACAGGTGTGGAGACCCAGTACTTC
j_gene: TRBJ2-7; d_gene: TRBD2; abundance: many; v_gene: TRBV19; CDR3aa: CASSFAGAEQYF; CDR3nt: TGTGCCAGTAGTTTTGCGGGAGCCGAGCAGTACTTC
j_gene: TRBJ2-7; d_gene: TRBD1; abundance: once; v_gene: TRBV27; CDR3aa: CASSSAGTGSYEQYF; CDR3nt: TGTGCCAGCAGTTCGGCCGGGACAGGGTCGTACGAGCAGTACTTC
j_gene: TRBJ2-7; d_gene: -; abundance: -; v_gene: TRBV14; CDR3aa: CASSIGLASNYEQYF; CDR3nt: TGTGCCAGCAGCATCGGGCTAGCTAGTAACTACGAGCAGTACTTC
j_gene: TRBJ2-5; d_gene: -; abundance: -; v_gene: TRBV7-8; CDR3aa: CASSATGTQGGTQYF; CDR3nt: TGTGCCAGCAGCGCAACAGGGACCCAAGGGGGGACCCAGTACTTC
j_gene: TRBJ2-5; d_gene: -; abundance: -; v_gene: TRBV2; CDR3aa: CASSKTREGVGQETQYF; CDR3nt: TGTGCCAGCAGTAAGACCCGAGAGGGGGTAGGGCAAGAGACCCAGTACTTC
j_gene: TRBJ1-1; d_gene: TRBD1; abundance: -; v_gene: TRBV5-1; CDR3aa: CASSPGIGQGILNTEAFF; CDR3nt: TGCGCCAGCAGCCCCGGGATCGGACAGGGAATCCTGAACACTGAAGCTTTCTTT
j_gene: TRBJ1-1; d_gene: -; abundance: -; v_gene: TRBV5-1; CDR3aa: CASSLPGPWGDTEAFF; CDR3nt: TGCGCCAGCAGCTTACCGGGCCCTTGGGGAGACACTGAAGCTTTCTTT
j_gene: TRBJ2-3; d_gene: -; abundance: -; v_gene: TRBV9; CDR3aa: CASSKPRQFLTDTQYF; CDR3nt: TGTGCCAGCAGTAAGCCTAGACAGTTCCTCACAGATACGCAGTATTTT
j_gene: TRBJ1-1; d_gene: -; abundance: -; v_gene: TRBV3-1/TRBV3-2; CDR3aa: CASSQGSTEAFF; CDR3nt: TGTGCCAGCAGCCAAGGGAGTACTGAAGCTTTCTTT
j_gene: TRBJ1-1; d_gene: -; abundance: -; v_gene: TRBV7-6; CDR3aa: CASSSEDLLNTEAFF; CDR3nt: TGTGCCAGCAGCTCCGAGGATTTACTGAACACTGAAGCTTTCTTT
j_gene: TRBJ1-3; d_gene: -; abundance: -; v_gene: TRBV28; CDR3aa: CASSFFVGNTIYF; CDR3nt: TGTGCCAGCAGTTTTTTCGTCGGAAACACCATATATTTT
j_gene: TRBJ1-1; d_gene: TRBD1; abundance: -; v_gene: TRBV5-1; CDR3aa: CASSLGTAVTEAFF; CDR3nt: TGCGCCAGCAGTTTGGGGACAGCAGTCACTGAAGCTTTCTTT
j_gene: TRBJ1-1; d_gene: -; abundance: -; v_gene: TRBV9; CDR3aa: CASSVATRTEAFF; CDR3nt: TGTGCCAGCAGCGTAGCGACAAGGACTGAAGCTTTCTTT
j_gene: TRBJ2-7; d_gene: -; abundance: once; v_gene: TRBV18; CDR3aa: CASSLRETYEQYF; CDR3nt: TGTGCCAGCTCTCTCAGGGAAACCTACGAGCAGTACTTC
j_gene: TRBJ1-4; d_gene: -; abundance: -; v_gene: TRBV7-2; CDR3aa: CASSLDGSVGLGNEKLFF; CDR3nt: TGTGCCAGCAGCTTAGACGGATCGGTGGGACTCGGTAATGAAAAACTGTTTTTT
j_gene: TRBJ2-1; d_gene: TRBD1; abundance: -; v_gene: TRBV28; CDR3aa: CASSPPPGQGANEQFF; CDR3nt: TGTGCCAGCAGTCCCCCCCCGGGACAGGGGGCGAATGAGCAGTTCTTC
j_gene: TRBJ1-1; d_gene: TRBD1; abundance: few; v_gene: TRBV27; CDR3aa: CASSLSRGTEAFF; CDR3nt: TGTGCCAGCAGTTTGAGCAGGGGGACTGAAGCTTTCTTT